The 23 T cell receptor beta chains reported below all come from one sample, sequenced in a study of blood T cell repertoires in COVID-19. Assay used: immunoSEQ multiplex PCR; TCRdb lists only in-frame clones, some missing. The sample contains about 270,000 clones, roughly 85% of which appear only once. Sequenced material: PBMCs or T cells enriched from blood (not recorded which). The receptors come from a woman aged 45-65 years with acute COVID-19.

The chain carries TRBV7-9 and TRBJ1-6, with D unclear. CDR1 SEHNR and CDR2 FQNEAQ come from the germline V gene (reference sequence). This CDR3 has 15 amino acids. The V end lost 5 bases, the J end lost 9 bases, and 17 bases lay between the germline ends. CDR3 sequence: CASSPAGLSSSPLHF. CDR3 DNA: TGTGCCAGCAGCCCAGCGGGGTTATCGAGTTCACCCCTCCACTTT.

The chain joins TRBV19 to TRBJ1-1; no clear D. Trimming took off 6 bases at V and 5 bases at J, with 7 bases between the two ends. Germline CDR1 is LNHDA and CDR2 is SQIVND (reference sequence). The CDR3 has 11 amino acids. CDR3 DNA: TGTGCCAGTAGGAGGGAAACTGAAGCTTTCTTT. Translating gives CASRRETEAFF.

The chain employs TRBV30 and TRBJ2-5, with TRBD1 identical over 8 bases. The CDR3 consists of 14 residues. The germline CDR1 and CDR2 sequences are GTSNPN and SVGIG (reference sequence). Trimming took 3 bases from V and 1 from J; bases not matched to a gene: 4. CDR3 nucleotides: TGTGCCTGGAGACGGACAGGGAGCCAAGAGACCCAGTACTTC. Protein product: CAWRRTGSQETQYF.

This clone was detected a few times. The V call is TRBV4-3, the J call TRBJ1-1, with D tentatively TRBD1 (6 bases). CDR3 length equals 15 residues. Looked up from germline, CDR1 is LGHNA and CDR2 is YSLEER. Trimming pared 0 bases from V and 5 bases from J, leaving 13 bases between. The CDR3 here is CASSQEHTGKTEAFF. The CDR3 nucleotides are TGCGCCAGCAGCCAAGAACACACAGGGAAAACTGAAGCTTTCTTT.

This clone was seen a few times. The rearrangement uses TRBV4-1 and TRBJ2-7; TRBD2 aligns across 9 bases. Per the germline V gene, CDR1 is MGHRA and CDR2 is YSYEKL. V shed 0 bases, J shed 9 bases, and the junction held 15 bases outside the gene matches. The CDR3 runs 17 residues. As DNA, the CDR3 is TGCGCCAGCAGCCAAGAAGGTGACAGCGGGGGGCCTCGGGTGCAGTACTTC. Translated: CASSQEGDSGGPRVQYF.

The gene calls are TRBV6-5 and TRBJ1-5, with D uncertain. V was clipped by 0 bases and J by 0 bases, with 9 bases between them. Germline V CDR1 and CDR2: MNHEY, SVGAGI. The CDR3 contains 16 residues. The CDR3 DNA reads TGTGCCAGCAGTTACTCTAGAGCGGATAGCAATCAGCCCCAGCATTTT. Translating it yields CASSYSRADSNQPQHF.

This clone has just one count. V is TRBV3-1 (or the pseudogene TRBV3-2) and J is TRBJ1-6, with 12 bases that match TRBD1. This CDR3 is 14 amino acids long. V dropped 6 bases and J dropped 6; count of bases not matched to a gene: 0. The germline V gene has CDR1 LGHDT and CDR2 YNNKEL (reference sequence). CDR3 bases: TGTGCCAGCAGGGGACAGGGGGCTAATTCACCCCTCCACTTT. Translated: CASRGQGANSPLHF.

The chain joins TRBV28 to TRBJ2-6; D remains ambiguous. The CDR3 extends over 16 amino acids. Per the germline V gene, CDR1 is MDHEN and CDR2 is SYDVKM. Trimming took 2 bases from V and 2 from J, leaving 10 bases between them. CDR3 nucleotides: TGTGCCAGCAGTTTAAACTCCGGTACTGGGGCCAACGTCCTGACTTTC. Protein: CASSLNSGTGANVLTF.

CDR3 sequence reads: CAWRGQGGGSPLHF. As DNA, the CDR3 is TGTGCCTGGAGGGGACAGGGAGGAGGCTCACCCCTCCACTTT. The chain employs TRBV30 and TRBJ1-6; the match to TRBD1 covers 9 bases. V was clipped by 3 bases and J by 10 bases; unmatched bases: 7. CDR3 length: 14 residues. Germline CDR1 is GTSNPN and CDR2 is SVGIG (reference sequence). Filled out from reference TRBV30 and TRBJ1-6, the complete variable domain reads SQTIHQWPATLVQPVGSPLSLECTVEGTSNPNLYWYRQAAGRGLQLLFYSVGIGQISSEVPQNLSASRPQDRQFILSSKKLLLSDSGFYLCAWRGQGGGSPLHFGNGTRLTVT.

The J gene is TRBJ2-7, the V gene TRBV2, with 9 nucleotides matching TRBD2. This CDR3 has 13 amino acids. The V segment lost 4 bases and the J segment 6 bases; nucleotides outside the gene matches: 4. Germline lookup yields CDR1 SNHLY and CDR2 FYNNEI. CDR3 bases: TGTGCCAGCAGTGTTAGCGGGGGAGGCGAGCAGTACTTC. Translated, it gives CASSVSGGGEQYF.

The V call is TRBV7-9, the J call TRBJ1-1, with 7 bases fitting TRBD1. The CDR3 contains 14 residues. Germline CDR1 is SEHNR and CDR2 is FQNEAQ (reference sequence). The ends lost 8 bases at V and 0 bases at J; junction bases unmatched: 6. DNA of the CDR3: TGTGCCAGCGGGGGACAGAGAATGAACACTGAAGCTTTCTTT. It codes for CASGGQRMNTEAFF. Together with reference TRBV7-9 and TRBJ1-1, the CDR3 gives the full variable domain: DTGVSQNPRHKITKRGQNVTFRCDPISEHNRLYWYRQTLGQGPEFLTYFQNEAQLEKSRLLSDRFSAERPKGSFSTLEIQRTEQGDSAMYLCASGGQRMNTEAFFGQGTRLTVV.

Only a few counts were recorded for this clone. The chain recombines TRBV28 with TRBJ1-2; TRBD1 might be the D (5 bases). Germline V CDR1 and CDR2: MDHEN, SYDVKM. This CDR3 comprises 14 residues. V was cut by 6 bases and J by 3 bases, with 14 bases left in between. Here the CDR3 DNA reads TGTGCCAGCAGAGTGGGAGGGACGGACTATGGCTACACCTTC. This encodes CASRVGGTDYGYTF.

This chain joins TRBV18 and TRBJ1-1; D uncertain. This CDR3 spans 12 amino acids. The ends were cut back, 3 bases at V and 2 bases at J, with 4 bases in the middle. Germline V gene data show CDR1 as KGHSH and CDR2 as LQKENI. The CDR3 DNA is TGTGCCAGCTCACCGACTAACACTGAAGCTTTCTTT. Protein product: CASSPTNTEAFF.

This clone occurred a few times. This sequence joins TRBV10-3 and TRBJ2-5; 8 bases match TRBD2. Trimming removed 6 bases from V and 5 bases from J; junction bases left unmatched: 5. Germline V gene sequence: CDR1 ENHRY, CDR2 SYGVKD. CDR3 length: 13 amino acids. The CDR3 region is CAIRGAGEETQYF. CDR3 coding DNA: TGTGCCATCAGGGGAGCGGGGGAGGAGACCCAGTACTTC.

V usage is TRBV7-3 and J usage is TRBJ2-1; TRBD1 agrees at 8 bases. With 5 bases clipped from V and 15 bases from J, the junction kept 12 bases outside the gene matches. Per the germline V gene, CDR1 is SGHTA and CDR2 is FQGTGA. The CDR3 runs 13 residues. This CDR3 reads CASSPPSGQGLFF. The CDR3 nucleotides are TGTGCCAGCAGCCCCCCTTCAGGACAGGGTCTGTTCTTC.

This chain joins TRBV28 and TRBJ1-5; 11 bases fit TRBD1. Trimming removed 7 bases from V and 3 bases from J; junction bases left unmatched: 8. The CDR3 has 16 residues. From germline, CDR1 is MDHEN and CDR2 SYDVKM. The CDR3 coding sequence is TGTGCCAGCACTCTACTGGGACAGGGGGACAATCAGCCCCAGCATTTT. Translation: CASTLLGQGDNQPQHF.

This chain uses TRBV2 with TRBJ1-6, with D hard to call. Trimming shortened V by 6 bases and J by 0 bases, and 15 bases separated the two germline ends. The CDR3 covers 17 residues. The V gene's germline CDR1 is SNHLY and CDR2 FYNNEI. DNA for the CDR3: TGTGCCAGCAGGGGAGACCGTCGGAGCTCCTATAATTCACCCCTCCACTTT. Its translation is CASRGDRRSSYNSPLHF. Full variable domain (outside the CDR3, taken from reference TRBV2 and TRBJ1-6): EPEVTQTPSHQVTQMGQEVILRCVPISNHLYFYWYRQILGQKVEFLVSFYNNEISEKSEIFDDQFSVERPDGSNFTLKIRSTKLEDSAMYFCASRGDRRSSYNSPLHFGNGTRLTVT.

In its sample, this clone was seen once. This chain joins TRBV7-2 and TRBJ2-7, with D possibly TRBD2 on 7 matching bases. Germline V CDR1 and CDR2: SGHTA, FQGNSA. The CDR3 extends over 15 amino acids. Trimming left V 3 bases short and J 2 bases short, with 14 bases between. The DNA for the CDR3 is TGTGCCAGCAGCTTTCGTCGGGGGGCAGCCTACGAGCAGTACTTC. Protein product: CASSFRRGAAYEQYF.

A single count supports this clone. The V gene is TRBV5-1, the J gene TRBJ2-7, with D possibly TRBD2 on 6 matching bases. The germline V and J ends were trimmed by 0 bases and 3 bases, with 16 bases remaining between them. CDR1 and CDR2 from the germline V gene are SGHRS and YFSETQ. This CDR3 is 16 amino acids long. DNA for the CDR3: TGCGCCAGCAGCTTGGAACCGGGGGATATACACTACGAGCAGTACTTC. Translated, it gives CASSLEPGDIHYEQYF.

V usage is TRBV3-1 (or the pseudogene TRBV3-2) and J usage is TRBJ1-4; TRBD1 agrees at 9 bases. The CDR3 sequence is 14 residues long. Trimming cost V 8 bases and J 8 bases; bases outside gene matches: 9. Looked up from germline, CDR1 is LGHDT and CDR2 is YNNKEL (reference sequence). CDR3 coding DNA: TGTGCCAGCTCCGCGGGGACAGGGTCGGAAAAACTGTTTTTT. It codes for CASSAGTGSEKLFF.

This chain links TRBV5-6 with TRBJ1-2; 9 positions match TRBD1. Germline V CDR1 and CDR2: SGHDT, YYEEEE. V lost 6 bases, J lost 5 bases, and 5 bases stayed unmatched. The CDR3 consists of 13 residues. The CDR3 bases are TGTGCCAGCACAGGACAGGGGTGGTATGGCTACACCTTC. Translating it yields CASTGQGWYGYTF.

The V call is TRBV4-1, the J call TRBJ1-1; weak D call: TRBD1 (6 bases). Trimming left V 1 base short and J 0 bases short, with 9 bases between. The CDR3 covers 15 residues. Germline-derived CDR1 and CDR2 are MGHRA and YSYEKL. The CDR3 is CASSQAGAMNTEAFF. For the CDR3, the DNA is TGCGCCAGCAGCCAAGCAGGGGCCATGAACACTGAAGCTTTCTTT.

The chain joins TRBV30 to TRBJ2-1; D gene ambiguous. The CDR3 totals 11 residues. CDR1 and CDR2 (germline): GTSNPN, SVGIG (reference sequence). V was shortened by 2 bases and J by 6 bases, with 5 bases between the two germline ends. The CDR3 spells CAWSRGNEQFF. The CDR3, as DNA: TGTGCCTGGAGTCGAGGCAATGAGCAGTTCTTC.